This passage covers 24 T cell receptor beta chains from one sample sequenced in a study of vaccination and CD4 T cells after COVID-19. Described time point: late sampling 161 to 241 days after vaccination in a few convalescent patients. Treatment denoted: roughly 11-day PBMC culture with coronavirus spike peptide pools or control peptides (ViraFEST assay). The Oncomine TCR Beta short-read assay sequenced DNA from cultured CD4+ T cells. Via MiXCR, TCRdb re-called the PCR reads, giving one row per CDR3 protein. Among about 18,000 distinct CDR3 sequences, around 50% were seen once, and the ten largest hold 21%. Antigens for these TCRs are unknown. Sequencing used CD4+ T cells from blood, cultured in vitro, obtained about 7 months after SARS-CoV-2 vaccination. The receptors stem from a human donor who had recovered from COVID-19.

The chain is built from TRBV5-8 and TRBJ1-5; 8 bases match TRBD1. Trimming cost V 0 bases and J 7 bases; bases outside gene matches: 6. The CDR3 is 15 residues long. Germline V gene sequence: CDR1 SGHTS, CDR2 YDEGEE. This CDR3 reads CASSLGTGIGQPQHF. CDR3 nucleotide sequence: TGTGCCAGCAGCTTGGGGACAGGGATTGGGCAGCCCCAGCATTTT.

This clonotype rates as large. CDR3 DNA: TGTGCCAGCAGCCGAACCGGTCGAGAGACCCAGTACTTC. It codes for CASSRTGRETQYF. The V call is TRBV7-3, the J call TRBJ2-5, with no clear D. The germline V gene encodes CDR1 SGHTA and CDR2 FQGTGA. The V end lost 5 bases, the J end lost 4 bases, and 11 bases lay between the germline ends. CDR3 size: 13 residues.

This clonotype was seen more than once but under ten times. The chain is built from TRBV2 and TRBJ2-7, with TRBD2 matching over 13 bases. The germline V gene encodes CDR1 SNHLY and CDR2 FYNNEI. Trimming removed 6 bases from V and 4 bases from J; junction bases left unmatched: 12. This CDR3 has 17 residues. The CDR3 nucleotides read TGTGCCAGCAGGAGGGGGACTAGCGGGGTGTTTTCGTACGAGCAGTACTTC. This codes for CASRRGTSGVFSYEQYF.

This chain connects TRBV7-9 to TRBJ1-5; D call uncertain. From germline, CDR1 is SEHNR and CDR2 FQNEAQ (reference sequence). The CDR3 length is 14 residues. V lost 5 bases to trimming and J lost 5 bases, with 13 bases between them. CDR3 DNA sequence: TGTGCCAGCAGCGGGAGAGGGAGGCATCAGCCCCAGCATTTT. Translation: CASSGRGRHQPQHF.

By sample share, this clonotype is medium-sized. The chain recombines TRBV6-1 with TRBJ1-2, with TRBD1 matching over 7 bases. Per germline, CDR1 MNHNS and CDR2 SASEGT. The CDR3 length is 13 residues. J gave up 2 bases and V 6 bases, and 3 bases lay outside the gene matches. Here the CDR3 reads CASRRDSNYGYTF. CDR3 in DNA: TGTGCCAGCAGAAGGGACAGCAACTATGGCTACACCTTC.

The rearrangement links TRBV24-1 to TRBJ1-5; the match to TRBD1 covers 10 bases. V was pared by 3 bases and J by 5 bases, with 6 bases of the junction left unmatched. The CDR3 contains 16 residues. Germline CDR1 and CDR2: KGHDR and SFDVKD. CDR3 amino acids: CATSDPRQGADQPQHF. In DNA form, the CDR3 reads TGTGCCACCAGTGATCCTCGACAGGGGGCAGATCAGCCCCAGCATTTT.

This clonotype was counted only a few times. This chain connects TRBV19 to TRBJ2-3; TRBD1 matches 7 bases. Per germline, CDR1 LNHDA and CDR2 SQIVND (reference sequence). V was pared by 4 bases and J by 5 bases, with 6 bases of the junction left unmatched. The CDR3 totals 14 residues. Here the CDR3 reads CASSTLPGGDTQYF. CDR3 coding DNA: TGTGCCAGTAGTACCCTCCCAGGGGGAGATACGCAGTATTTT.

The chain couples TRBV7-3 to TRBJ2-5; 8 nucleotides align to TRBD2. The CDR3 length is 15 residues. From germline, CDR1 is SGHTA and CDR2 FQGTGA. The V and J ends lost 5 bases and 5 bases, in that order; junction bases with no gene match: 10. CDR3 nucleotide sequence: TGTGCCAGCAGCCCCCAGCGGGGGATGGGTGAGACCCAGTACTTC. Amino acid sequence: CASSPQRGMGETQYF.

The V gene is TRBV20-1, the J gene TRBJ2-3; unclear D gene. The V gene lost 5 bases and the J gene lost 0 bases, with 9 bases spanning the gap. Germline V gene sequence: CDR1 DFQATT, CDR2 SNEGSKA (reference sequence). The CDR3 covers 13 residues. CDR3 region: CSAGPRSTDTQYF. CDR3 in DNA: TGCAGTGCTGGGCCCCGAAGCACAGATACGCAGTATTTT.

The rearrangement links TRBV19 to TRBJ1-5; the D gene is possibly TRBD1 (5 bases). CDR1 and CDR2 (germline): LNHDA, SQIVND (reference sequence). The germline V and J ends were trimmed by 5 bases and 6 bases, with 14 bases remaining between them. The CDR3 spans 14 residues. The CDR3 coding sequence is TGTGCCAGTAGTGTTAGGGGCAGGGCTCAGCCCCAGCATTTT. This codes for CASSVRGRAQPQHF.

The V call is TRBV15, the J call TRBJ2-1; the D gene is possibly TRBD1 (6 bases). Deletions cut 0 bases from V and 4 bases from J, with 10 bases between. Looked up from germline, CDR1 is LNHNV and CDR2 is YYDKDF (reference sequence). The CDR3 runs to 15 residues. The CDR3 coding sequence is TGTGCCACCAGCAGAGAAGGCAGGGGTTACAATGAGCAGTTCTTC. Translation: CATSREGRGYNEQFF. Variable domain in full (rest from reference TRBV15 and TRBJ2-1): DAMVIQNPRYQVTQFGKPVTLSCSQTLNHNVMYWYQQKSSQAPKLLFHYYDKDFNNEADTPDNFQSRRPNTSFCFLDIRSPGLGDTAMYLCATSREGRGYNEQFFGPGTRLTVL.

The chain is built from TRBV20-1 and TRBJ1-5, with TRBD1 matching over 7 bases. With V trimmed by 5 bases and J by 0 bases, 10 bases remained unmatched. This CDR3 comprises 16 residues. Germline V CDR1 and CDR2: DFQATT, SNEGSKA (reference sequence). The CDR3 is CSAGGQHSDSNQPQHF. The CDR3 DNA reads TGCAGTGCTGGGGGACAGCATTCTGATAGCAATCAGCCCCAGCATTTT.

The gene calls are TRBV20-1 and TRBJ2-1; 13 nucleotides agree with TRBD2. V lost 3 bases, J lost 4 bases, and 3 bases stayed unmatched. The CDR3 totals 15 residues. Germline V CDR1 and CDR2: DFQATT, SNEGSKA (reference sequence). The CDR3 reads CSARETSGRYNEQFF. The CDR3 nucleotides read TGCAGTGCTAGGGAGACTAGCGGGAGGTACAATGAGCAGTTCTTC.

In its sample, this clonotype was seen a few times. For the CDR3, the DNA is TGCAGTGCTAGGGTCAGCGAGATCAATCAGCCCCAGCATTTT. Translating gives CSARVSEINQPQHF. V gene TRBV20-1 combines with J gene TRBJ1-5; D is undetermined. Trimming pared 3 bases from V and 3 bases from J, leaving 12 bases between. Germline V gene data show CDR1 as DFQATT and CDR2 as SNEGSKA (reference sequence). The CDR3 runs 14 residues.

This sequence joins TRBV19 and TRBJ1-2, with a possible D match to TRBD1 (5 bases). V was pared by 5 bases and J by 7 bases, with 23 bases between. This CDR3 is built from 16 residues. Germline V lookup: CDR1 LNHDA, CDR2 SQIVND (reference sequence). The chain's CDR3 is CASSPVGGSRTGGYTF. Here the CDR3 DNA reads TGTGCCAGTAGTCCTGTGGGGGGATCTCGAACTGGTGGCTACACCTTC.

The chain uses TRBV11-2 and TRBJ2-5; D is possibly TRBD2 (6 bases). The V end lost 4 bases, the J end lost 5 bases, and 17 bases lay between the germline ends. The CDR3 extends over 15 amino acids. Germline CDR1 and CDR2: SGHAT and FQNNGV. CDR3 amino acids: CASSSRPSSGETQYF. DNA of the CDR3: TGTGCCAGCAGCTCCCGCCCCTCGAGCGGGGAGACCCAGTACTTC.

This clonotype was observed a few times. The chain is built from TRBV5-4 and TRBJ1-1; D not certain. Trimming removed 6 bases from V and 1 base from J, with 4 bases in between. This CDR3 has 11 residues. The germline V gene encodes CDR1 SGHNT and CDR2 YYREEE (reference sequence). The CDR3 coding sequence is TGTGCCAGCATATGGAACACTGAAGCTTTCTTT. Residues: CASIWNTEAFF.

The chain joins TRBV15 to TRBJ1-5; D ambiguous. The CDR3 covers 18 residues. The germline V and J ends were trimmed by 0 bases and 6 bases, with 21 bases remaining between them. The germline V gene has CDR1 LNHNV and CDR2 YYDKDF (reference sequence). The CDR3 spells CATSRDPPRVGMGQPQHF. CDR3 in DNA: TGTGCCACCAGCAGAGATCCCCCCCGTGTGGGGATGGGTCAGCCCCAGCATTTT.

This clonotype was seen more than once but under ten times. This sequence joins TRBV18 and TRBJ1-2; 9 bases are a match to TRBD1. Germline CDR1 KGHSH, CDR2 LQKENI. This CDR3 is built from 13 residues. V lost 8 bases, J lost 4 bases, and 5 bases stayed unmatched. In nucleotides, the CDR3 is TGTGCCAGCCGGACAGGGGACGGCTATGGCTACACCTTC. As protein: CASRTGDGYGYTF.

This clonotype was seen only a few times. The rearrangement links TRBV7-9 to TRBJ2-1; TRBD2 agrees at 9 bases. V dropped 6 bases and J dropped 12; count of bases not matched to a gene: 9. In germline, CDR1 is SEHNR, CDR2 FQNEAQ (reference sequence). The CDR3 sequence is 13 residues long. This CDR3 reads CASRYWTSEAQFF. The CDR3 DNA sequence: TGTGCCAGCAGATATTGGACTAGCGAGGCGCAGTTCTTC.

The chain combines TRBV20-1 with TRBJ1-1; 7 bases map to TRBD1. This CDR3 has 13 amino acids. Germline V gene sequence: CDR1 DFQATT, CDR2 SNEGSKA (reference sequence). The ends lost 7 bases at V and 3 bases at J; junction bases unmatched: 8. CDR3 in amino acids: CSVLGGRDTEAFF. The CDR3 DNA reads as TGCAGTGTCCTAGGGGGCCGGGACACTGAAGCTTTCTTT.

The rearrangement uses TRBV7-3 and TRBJ2-1; TRBD1 matches 11 bases. Unmatched junction bases numbered 12, after V lost 1 base and J lost 7 bases. The V gene's germline CDR1 is SGHTA and CDR2 FQGTGA. The CDR3 extends over 18 amino acids. The CDR3, as DNA: TGTGCCAGCAGCTTAAGGCCCGCGGGACAGGGGGTAACAAATGAGCAGTTCTTC. The encoded protein is CASSLRPAGQGVTNEQFF. The complete variable domain, with remaining parts taken from reference TRBV7-3 and TRBJ2-1, reads GAGVSQTPSNKVTEKGKYVELRCDPISGHTALYWYRQSLGQGPEFLIYFQGTGAADDSGLPNDRFFAVRPEGSVSTLKIQRTERGDSAVYLCASSLRPAGQGVTNEQFFGPGTRLTVL.

This sequence joins TRBV27 and TRBJ2-3, with D possibly being TRBD1 (6 bases). Germline-derived CDR1 and CDR2 are MNHEY and SMNVEV (reference sequence). Trimming shortened V by 8 bases and J by 0 bases, and 18 bases separated the two germline ends. The CDR3 has 16 residues. The CDR3 DNA follows: TGTGCCAGCGGCTCATTGCAGGGGTCTAGCACAGATACGCAGTATTTT. Its protein is CASGSLQGSSTDTQYF.

This clonotype was counted between two and nine times. V gene TRBV27 combines with J gene TRBJ1-2; D is perhaps TRBD1 (6 bases). Germline V lookup: CDR1 MNHEY, CDR2 SMNVEV (reference sequence). Trimming cost V 0 bases and J 4 bases, with 15 bases left between them. This CDR3 is 16 amino acids long. DNA of the CDR3: TGTGCCAGCAGTTTATCCCGAGATTCGGACAGCTATGGCTACACCTTC. This translates into CASSLSRDSDSYGYTF.